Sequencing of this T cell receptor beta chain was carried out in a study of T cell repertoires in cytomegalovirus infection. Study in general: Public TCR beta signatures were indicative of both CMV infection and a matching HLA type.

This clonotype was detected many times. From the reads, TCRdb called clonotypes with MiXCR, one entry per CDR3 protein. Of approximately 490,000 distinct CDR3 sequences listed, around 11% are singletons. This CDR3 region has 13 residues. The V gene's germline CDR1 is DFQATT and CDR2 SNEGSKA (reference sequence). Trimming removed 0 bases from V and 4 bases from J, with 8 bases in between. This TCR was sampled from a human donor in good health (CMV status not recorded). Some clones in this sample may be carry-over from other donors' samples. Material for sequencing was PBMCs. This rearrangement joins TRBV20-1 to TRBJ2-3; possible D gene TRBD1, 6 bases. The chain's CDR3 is CSARDQGPDTQYF. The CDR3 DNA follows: TGCAGTGCTAGAGATCAGGGGCCAGATACGCAGTATTTT.